This T cell receptor beta chain derives from a study of T cells after yellow fever vaccination. TCRdb fed the 5' RACE reads into MiXCR, producing one record per CDR3 protein. Found here are about 320,000 distinct CDR3 sequences, approximately 4% of them singletons; the top ten hold roughly a fifth. The CDR3 is made up of 14 amino acids. Germline V lookup: CDR1 DFQATT, CDR2 SNEGSKA (reference sequence). V was clipped by 8 bases and J by 2 bases; unmatched bases: 12. The receptor was derived from a man in his late teens or twenties who received the YFV17D yellow fever vaccine. The source was PBMCs, collected 15 days after the yellow fever booster vaccination. This chain connects TRBV20-1 to TRBJ2-7; TRBD1 matches at 7 bases. CDR3 sequence reads: CSTKKNRGPYEQYF. CDR3 DNA sequence: TGCAGTACGAAAAAGAACAGGGGTCCCTACGAGCAGTACTTC.